Included here is one T cell receptor (beta chain) sequence, with context. Its antigen target is currently unknown. No per-base quality is available; no much larger clone lies one base away. The entry originates in a study of blood T cell repertoires in COVID-19 (dated by TCRdb to about 2020). Some background on the complete study: Samples covering the acute and convalescent phases of COVID-19 were provided by collaborators in the United States, Italy and Spain. The material from the prospective study consisted of cDNA or gDNA derived from T cells, B-cell-depleted T cells, or PBMCs. Subjects who had been exposed to COVID-19, were actively infected with it, or had recovered from it provided the deeply sampled blood TCRbeta repertoires that made up the dataset. A freely available public database, intended as a resource for researchers studying the immune response to SARS-CoV-2, is where the repertoires were released. The samples were drawn from the first 160 participants of the ongoing ImmuneRACE study and from some 1,300 subjects provided by 6 global collaborators. The sample metadata nearly always contained a de-identified subject ID, COVID-19 status, age in years and sex. Where available, HLA class I and class II types were taken from metadata supplied by the sample provider and were not determined by assay-based typing.

TCRbeta CDR3 regions were amplified from genomic DNA by means of the immunoSEQ Assay, a bias-controlled multiplex PCR. The source study handled its data this way. Nucleated cell counts per sample were estimated from amplification of reference gene primers within the assay. To quantify the absolute abundance of each unique TCRbeta CDR3 rearrangement, sequence reads were collapsed and filtered. For each sample, productive Simpson clonality was calculated as the square root of Simpson's diversity index across productive rearrangements. This immuneACCESS table, as held by TCRdb, lists in-frame sequences with V and J called but not all clones. Of the missing ones, under half trace to an unresolved V gene in checked studies; the others have no known cause. That table supplies the V and J calls and clone size; D and trimming were determined from the DNA. The sample yields 150,000 to 200,000 clones; just over 85% were counted once. In total, the top ten clones hold around 7% of the sample.

Results and caveats for the whole study, not just this receptor: Clinical and demographic metadata were provided uncurated, with the amount varying by source and participant.

The collaborating institutions used their own protocols to collect whole blood in K2EDTA tubes. For TCRbeta analysis, collaborator samples were shipped as frozen whole blood, as isolated PBMCs, or as DNA extracted from either sample type. The junction shows trimming of 4 bases on V and 7 bases on J, and the gene matches do not reach 6 bases of it. CDR1 SGHTS and CDR2 YDEGEE were looked up in the germline V gene. The CDR3 goes from the cysteine to the phenylalanine over 14 residues. The only DNA kept is the CDR3, 42 bases in frame from the first base. This TCR was sampled from a man in his forties or fifties with active or convalescent COVID-19. The chain was built from TRBV5-8 and TRBJ2-3, with 10 middle bases fitting TRBD2. The sample taken for sequencing was peripheral blood. The CDR3 loop reads CASSTPGLAYTQYF. The bases are TGTGCCAGCAGCACCCCGGGACTAGCGTATACGCAGTATTTT.